The rows below give T cell receptor beta chains drawn from one sample of a study of shared clonotypes between healthy human individuals. Assay used: immunoSEQ multiplex PCR; TCRdb lists only in-frame clones, some missing. The data contain approximately 320,000 clones, 74% of them singletons. Source material: memory CD4+ T cells sorted from blood. These receptors came from a man aged 25-45 years in good health. The CDR3 runs from the conserved cysteine through the conserved F or W. A D gene is named only where the DNA matches it firmly. The size entry is marked missing in some rows and otherwise reads once, few, many or a size class.

clone_size: .; d_call: TRBD1; v_call: TRBV28; j_call: TRBJ1-5; cdr3_nt: TGTGCCAGCATCGAGGACAGGGAATCCGGTCAGCCCCAGCATTTT; cdr3_aa: CASIEDRESGQPQHF
clone_size: few; d_call: .; v_call: TRBV11-3; j_call: TRBJ2-5; cdr3_nt: TGTGCCAGCAGCTCGAGGGGGCAAGAGACCCAGTACTTC; cdr3_aa: CASSSRGQETQYF
clone_size: .; d_call: .; v_call: TRBV18; j_call: TRBJ1-3; cdr3_nt: TGTGCCAGCTCACAAACCGGGACAAACTCTGGAAACACCATATATTTT; cdr3_aa: CASSQTGTNSGNTIYF
clone_size: once; d_call: .; v_call: TRBV19; j_call: TRBJ2-1; cdr3_nt: TGTGCCAGTAGAACTCTAGCCTCCCGGAATGAGCAGTTCTTC; cdr3_aa: CASRTLASRNEQFF
clone_size: .; d_call: .; v_call: TRBV11-3; j_call: TRBJ2-1; cdr3_nt: TGTGCCAGCAGCCATCAGCTCGCAGGCTACAATGAGCAGTTCTTC; cdr3_aa: CASSHQLAGYNEQFF
clone_size: few; d_call: .; v_call: TRBV7-2; j_call: TRBJ1-1; cdr3_nt: TGTGCCAGCAGCTTGATGACAGGAGTCGAAGCTTTCTTT; cdr3_aa: CASSLMTGVEAFF
clone_size: .; d_call: TRBD2; v_call: TRBV5-4; j_call: TRBJ2-7; cdr3_nt: TGTGCCAGCAGCTTCATCCCAACGGGACTAGCGGAGTACGAGCAGTACTTC; cdr3_aa: CASSFIPTGLAEYEQYF
clone_size: .; d_call: .; v_call: TRBV7-8; j_call: TRBJ2-3; cdr3_nt: TGTGCCAGCAGCTACCGGACAGATACGCAGTATTTT; cdr3_aa: CASSYRTDTQYF
clone_size: .; d_call: TRBD1; v_call: TRBV20-1; j_call: TRBJ2-1; cdr3_nt: TGCAGTGCTAGGGACAGGGTATTTCAGTTCTTC; cdr3_aa: CSARDRVFQFF
clone_size: .; d_call: TRBD2; v_call: TRBV18; j_call: TRBJ2-1; cdr3_nt: TGTGCCAGCTCACCTCTCCCAAGTGGGACTAGCGGGAACGTAAACAATGAGCAGTTCTTC; cdr3_aa: CASSPLPSGTSGNVNNEQFF